This T cell receptor (beta chain) was recorded in a study of blood T cell repertoires in COVID-19 (dated by TCRdb to 2018 to 2021). General notes on the study: Samples from collaborators originated in the United States, Italy and Spain and spanned both the acute and convalescent phases of COVID-19. Where available, HLA class I and class II types were taken from metadata supplied by the sample provider and were not determined by assay-based typing. The repertoires were made available in a free public database intended to serve as a resource for research on the immune response to SARS-CoV-2. Samples were obtained from the ongoing ImmuneRACE study (first 160 participants) and from 1,254 subjects provided by 6 global collaborators. The material from the prospective study consisted of cDNA or gDNA derived from T cells, B-cell-depleted T cells, or PBMCs. Sample metadata almost always included a de-identified subject ID, COVID-19 status, age in years and sex. Deeply sampled blood TCRbeta repertoires from subjects exposed to, actively infected with, or recovered from COVID-19 were included in the dataset.

Beyond this particular receptor, the publication reports: The quantity of clinical and demographic metadata differed by source and by participant and was supplied without curation.

Participants in the prospective study were enrolled through a virtual design, were aged about 18 to 100 years, and lived in 24 United States geographic areas. In the prospective study, participants were assigned to cohorts based on the clinical history participants reported in a screening survey and a study questionnaire. For ImmuneRACE Cohort 3, a participant was defined as recovered based on two consecutive negative NP/OP PCR tests, clearance by a healthcare professional, or resolution of symptoms. In the prospective study, whole blood, serum and a nasopharyngeal or oropharyngeal swab were collected from each participant by mobile phlebotomists. Participants in the prospective study had the option to provide additional blood draws and questionnaires over a 2-month period. Before DNA extraction, prospective study blood samples were shipped either frozen or at room temperature. TCRbeta CDR3 regions were amplified from genomic DNA using the immunoSEQ Assay, a bias-controlled multiplex PCR. The original pipeline was this. Nucleated cell counts per sample were estimated from amplification of reference gene primers within the assay. To quantify the absolute abundance of each unique TCRbeta CDR3 rearrangement, sequence reads were collapsed and filtered. Productive Simpson clonality was computed per sample as the square root of Simpson's diversity index over productive rearrangements. TCRdb obtained this table from immuneACCESS and retained in-frame rearrangements with V and J assigned. These tables miss some clones; where compared with another copy, unresolved V genes account for less than half of the shortfall, and the remainder is unexplained. V, J and clone size were drawn from that table, and D and trimming were deduced from the DNA. This sample holds roughly 180,000 clones; about 83% were observed only once. Around 9% of the sample is held by the ten biggest clonotypes.

About this clone: The target of this receptor is not known. No per-base quality is available; no much larger clone lies one base away.

V loses 6 bases at its end and J loses 0 bases; junction bases beyond the gene matches: 4. The germline V gene (reference sequence) yields SEHNR for CDR1 and FQNEAQ for CDR2. CDR3 length: 15 amino acids, cysteine to phenylalanine. Here the CDR3 DNA is all that survives: 45 bases in frame from base 1. This clonotype was obtained from a woman aged 25 to 39 who had recovered from COVID-19. The chain uses TRBV7-9 and TRBJ1-4, and 7 bases in between align with TRBD1. Material: PBMCs or T cells enriched from blood (not recorded which). The CDR3 here reads CASSPDRATNEKLFF. The nucleotides are TGTGCCAGCAGTCCCGACAGGGCAACTAATGAAAAACTGTTTTTT.